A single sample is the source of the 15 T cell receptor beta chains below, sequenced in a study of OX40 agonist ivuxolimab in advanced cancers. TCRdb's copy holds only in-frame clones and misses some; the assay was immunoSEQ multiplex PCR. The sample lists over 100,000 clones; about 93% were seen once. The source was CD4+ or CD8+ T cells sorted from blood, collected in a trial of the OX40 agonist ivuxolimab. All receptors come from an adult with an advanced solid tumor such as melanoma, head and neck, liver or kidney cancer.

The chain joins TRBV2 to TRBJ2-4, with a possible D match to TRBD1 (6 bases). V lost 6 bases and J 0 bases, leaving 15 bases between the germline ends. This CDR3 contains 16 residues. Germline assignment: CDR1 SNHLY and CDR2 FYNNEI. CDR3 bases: TGTGCCAGCAGGGAGGACAGCCACTTAGCCAAAAACATTCAGTACTTC. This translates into CASREDSHLAKNIQYF.

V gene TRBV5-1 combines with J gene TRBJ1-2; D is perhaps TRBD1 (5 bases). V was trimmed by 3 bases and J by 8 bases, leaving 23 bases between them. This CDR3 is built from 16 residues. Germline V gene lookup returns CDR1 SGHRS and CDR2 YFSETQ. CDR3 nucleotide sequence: TGCGCCAGCAGCTCACGGTCCGGGACGGATCCCTGGGGCTACACCTTC. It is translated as CASSSRSGTDPWGYTF.

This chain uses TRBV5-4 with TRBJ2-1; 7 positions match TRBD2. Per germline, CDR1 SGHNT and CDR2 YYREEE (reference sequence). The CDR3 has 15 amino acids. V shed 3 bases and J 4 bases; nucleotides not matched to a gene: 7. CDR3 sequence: CASSYPGGPYNEQFF. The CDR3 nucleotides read TGTGCCAGCAGCTATCCGGGAGGCCCTTACAATGAGCAGTTCTTC.

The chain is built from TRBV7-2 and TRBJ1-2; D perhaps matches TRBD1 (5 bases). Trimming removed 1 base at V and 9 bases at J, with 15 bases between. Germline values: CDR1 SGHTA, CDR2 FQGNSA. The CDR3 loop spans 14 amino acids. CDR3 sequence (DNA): TGTGCCAGCAGCTTAGTTGTGGGGCCAAAGAGCTACACCTTC. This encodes CASSLVVGPKSYTF. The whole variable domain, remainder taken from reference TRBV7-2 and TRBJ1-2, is GAGVSQSPSNKVTEKGKDVELRCDPISGHTALYWYRQSLGQGLEFLIYFQGNSAPDKSGLPSDRFSAERTGGSVSTLTIQRTQQEDSAVYLCASSLVVGPKSYTFGSGTRLTVV.

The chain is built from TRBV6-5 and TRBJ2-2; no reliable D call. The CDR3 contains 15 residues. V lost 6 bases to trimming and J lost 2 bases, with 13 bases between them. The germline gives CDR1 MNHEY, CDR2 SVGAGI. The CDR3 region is CASSHVAVNTGELFF. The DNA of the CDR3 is TGTGCCAGCAGCCATGTGGCAGTTAACACCGGGGAGCTGTTTTTT.

The CDR3 reads CASSLAPGQVYGYTF. As DNA, the CDR3 is TGTGCCAGCAGCTTAGCCCCGGGACAGGTCTATGGCTACACCTTC. This chain links TRBV7-2 with TRBJ1-2, with 8 bases that match TRBD1. CDR1 is SGHTA, CDR2 FQGNSA, per germline. There are 15 residues in the CDR3. The trim removed 0 bases at V and 4 bases at J, leaving 4 bases unmatched.

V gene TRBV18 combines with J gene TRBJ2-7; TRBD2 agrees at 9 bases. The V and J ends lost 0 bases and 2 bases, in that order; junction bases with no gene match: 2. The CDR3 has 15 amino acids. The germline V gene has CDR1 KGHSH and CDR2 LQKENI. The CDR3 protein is CASSPPLAGAYEQYF. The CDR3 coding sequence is TGTGCCAGCTCACCACCGTTAGCGGGAGCCTACGAGCAGTACTTC.

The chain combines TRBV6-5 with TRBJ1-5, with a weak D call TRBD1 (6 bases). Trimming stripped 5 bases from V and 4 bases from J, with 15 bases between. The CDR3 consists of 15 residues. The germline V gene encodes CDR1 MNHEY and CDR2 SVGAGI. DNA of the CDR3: TGTGCCAGCAGTCACGCAGGGGTCCCAAATCAGCCCCAGCATTTT. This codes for CASSHAGVPNQPQHF.

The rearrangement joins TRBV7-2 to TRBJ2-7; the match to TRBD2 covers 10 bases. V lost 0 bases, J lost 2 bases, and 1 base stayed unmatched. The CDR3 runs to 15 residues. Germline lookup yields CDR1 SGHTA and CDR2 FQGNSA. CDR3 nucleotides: TGTGCCAGCAGCTTAGCTAGCGGGGGGCCCTACGAGCAGTACTTC. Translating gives CASSLASGGPYEQYF.

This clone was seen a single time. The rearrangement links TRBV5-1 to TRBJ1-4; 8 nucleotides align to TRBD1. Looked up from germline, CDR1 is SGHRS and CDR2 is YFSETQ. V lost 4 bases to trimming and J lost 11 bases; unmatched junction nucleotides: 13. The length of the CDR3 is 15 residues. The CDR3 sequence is CASSVGQGGQAKLFF. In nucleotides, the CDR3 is TGCGCCAGCAGCGTAGGACAGGGCGGTCAGGCGAAACTGTTTTTT.

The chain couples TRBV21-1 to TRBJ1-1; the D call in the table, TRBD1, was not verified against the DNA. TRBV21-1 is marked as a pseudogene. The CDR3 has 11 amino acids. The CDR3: CASSGGGRAFF. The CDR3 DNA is TGTGCCAGCAGCGGGGGCGGCAGGGCTTTCTTT.

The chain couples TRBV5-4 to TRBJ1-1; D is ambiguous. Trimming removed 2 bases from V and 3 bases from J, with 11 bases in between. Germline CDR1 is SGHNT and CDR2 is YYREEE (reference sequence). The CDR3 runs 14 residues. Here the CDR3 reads CASSFGRTDTEAFF. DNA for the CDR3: TGTGCCAGCAGCTTTGGCAGAACGGACACTGAAGCTTTCTTT.

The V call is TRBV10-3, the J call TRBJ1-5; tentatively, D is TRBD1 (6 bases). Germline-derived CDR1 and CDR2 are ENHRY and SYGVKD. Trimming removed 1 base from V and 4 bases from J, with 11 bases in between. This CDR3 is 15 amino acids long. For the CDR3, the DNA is TGTGCCATCAGTGAGTACAGGGATACTAATCAGCCCCAGCATTTT. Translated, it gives CAISEYRDTNQPQHF.

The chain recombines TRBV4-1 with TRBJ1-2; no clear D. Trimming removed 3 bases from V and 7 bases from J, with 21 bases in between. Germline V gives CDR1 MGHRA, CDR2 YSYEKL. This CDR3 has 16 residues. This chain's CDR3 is CASSQSNEGMTAGYTF. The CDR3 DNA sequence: TGCGCCAGCAGCCAGTCAAATGAGGGAATGACGGCTGGCTACACCTTC.

CDR3 loop: CASSLVASVASPLHF. The CDR3, as DNA: TGTGCCAGCAGCTTAGTCGCCTCGGTGGCCTCACCCCTCCACTTT. V and J are TRBV7-8 and TRBJ1-6; D unresolved. The V and J ends lost 1 base and 10 bases respectively, with 14 bases between them. This CDR3 has 15 amino acids. Germline V CDR1 and CDR2: SGHVS, FQNEAQ.